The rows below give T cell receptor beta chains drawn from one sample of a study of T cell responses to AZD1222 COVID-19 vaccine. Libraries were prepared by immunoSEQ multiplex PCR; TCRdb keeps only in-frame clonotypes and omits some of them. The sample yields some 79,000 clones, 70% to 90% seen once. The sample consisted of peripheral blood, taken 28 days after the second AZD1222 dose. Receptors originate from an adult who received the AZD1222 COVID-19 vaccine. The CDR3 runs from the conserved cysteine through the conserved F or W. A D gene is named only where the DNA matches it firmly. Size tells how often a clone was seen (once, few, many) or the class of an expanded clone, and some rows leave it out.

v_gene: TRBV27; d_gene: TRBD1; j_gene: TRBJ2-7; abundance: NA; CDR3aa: CASIDRVTYEQYF; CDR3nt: TGTGCCAGCATTGACAGGGTCACCTACGAGCAGTACTTC
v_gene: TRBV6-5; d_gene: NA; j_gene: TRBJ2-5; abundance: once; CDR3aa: CASSYSVEGETQYF; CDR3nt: TGTGCCAGCAGTTACTCCGTGGAGGGGGAGACCCAGTACTTC
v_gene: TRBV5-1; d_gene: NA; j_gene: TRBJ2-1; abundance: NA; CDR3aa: CASSLEGSSYNEQFF; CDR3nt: TGCGCCAGCAGCTTGGAGGGAAGCTCCTACAATGAGCAGTTCTTC
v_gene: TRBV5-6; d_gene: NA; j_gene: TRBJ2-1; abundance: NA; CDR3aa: CASSLEAGSYNEQFF; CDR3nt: TGTGCCAGCAGCTTGGAGGCGGGGTCCTACAATGAGCAGTTCTTC
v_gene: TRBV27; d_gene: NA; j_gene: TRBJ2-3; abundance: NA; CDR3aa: CASSPHSRTDTQYF; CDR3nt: TGTGCCAGCAGTCCTCACAGCCGCACAGATACGCAGTATTTT
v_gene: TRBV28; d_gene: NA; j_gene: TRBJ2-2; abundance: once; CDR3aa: CASSFGRTLGGGELFF; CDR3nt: TGTGCCAGCAGTTTTGGCAGGACTTTAGGTGGCGGGGAGCTGTTTTTT
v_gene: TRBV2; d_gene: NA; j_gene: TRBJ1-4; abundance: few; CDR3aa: CASSEWSTNEKLFF; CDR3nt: TGTGCCAGCAGTGAGTGGAGTACTAATGAAAAACTGTTTTTT
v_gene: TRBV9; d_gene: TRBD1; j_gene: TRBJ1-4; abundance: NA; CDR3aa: CASSVSTGGRSPNEKLFF; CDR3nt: TGTGCCAGCAGCGTATCGACAGGGGGCAGGTCTCCCAATGAAAAACTGTTTTTT
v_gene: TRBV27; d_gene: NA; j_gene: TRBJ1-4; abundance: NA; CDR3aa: CASSPLNRKEEKLFF; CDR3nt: TGTGCCAGCAGTCCTCTCAACAGGAAGGAAGAAAAACTGTTTTTT
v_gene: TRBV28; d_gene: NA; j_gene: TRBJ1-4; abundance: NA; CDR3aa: CASIPSGSREKLFF; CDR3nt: TGTGCCAGCATTCCTAGCGGGTCTCGAGAAAAACTGTTTTTT
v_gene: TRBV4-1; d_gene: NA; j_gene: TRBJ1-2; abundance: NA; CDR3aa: CASSPQVIANYGYTF; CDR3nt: TGCGCCAGCAGCCCACAAGTAATAGCTAACTATGGCTACACCTTC